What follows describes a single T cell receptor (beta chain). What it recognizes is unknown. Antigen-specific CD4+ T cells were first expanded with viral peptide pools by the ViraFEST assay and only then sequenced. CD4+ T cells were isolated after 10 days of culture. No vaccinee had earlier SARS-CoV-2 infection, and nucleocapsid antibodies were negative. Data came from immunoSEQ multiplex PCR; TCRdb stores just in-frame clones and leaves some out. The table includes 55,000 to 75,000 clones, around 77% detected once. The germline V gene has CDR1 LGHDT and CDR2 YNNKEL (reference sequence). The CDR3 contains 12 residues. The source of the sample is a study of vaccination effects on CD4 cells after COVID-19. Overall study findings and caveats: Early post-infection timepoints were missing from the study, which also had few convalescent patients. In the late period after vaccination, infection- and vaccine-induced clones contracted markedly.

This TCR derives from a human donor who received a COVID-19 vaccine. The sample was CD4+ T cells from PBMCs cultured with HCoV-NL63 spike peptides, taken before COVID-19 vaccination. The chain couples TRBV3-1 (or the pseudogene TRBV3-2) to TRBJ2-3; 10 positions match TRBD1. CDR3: CATRDRGDTQYF. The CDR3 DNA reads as TGTGCTACTAGGGACAGGGGTGATACGCAGTATTTT.